The T cell receptor beta chain described here comes from a study of CD8+ T cells in alopecia areata. cDNA prepared by RNA extraction and subsequent reverse transcription served as the template for sequencing. TCRdb keeps only in-frame clones here, not all; method: immunoSEQ multiplex PCR. This table holds some 130,000 clones, roughly 53% found once. Germline trimming cut 6 bases from V and 7 bases from J; bases unmatched to any gene: 12. The germline gives CDR1 MNHEY, CDR2 SMNVEV (reference sequence). CDR3 length equals 16 residues. This clonotype was sampled from a human donor with alopecia areata. The chain employs TRBV27 and TRBJ2-4; 10 bases fit TRBD2. The source material was CD4+ T cells sorted from blood, sampled at week 0. The CDR3 region has the DNA TGTGCCAGCAGCTATCTAGCGGGGGCCCCGAGGAACATTCAGTACTTC. Residues: CASSYLAGAPRNIQYF.